This T cell receptor (beta chain) was documented in a study of shared T cell receptors in the human thymus. CDR1 LNHDA and CDR2 SQIVND come from the germline V gene (reference sequence). The CDR3 extends over 18 amino acids. Trimming cost V 2 bases and J 2 bases; bases outside gene matches: 9. Profiled with immunoSEQ multiplex PCR; TCRdb holds only in-frame clones, not every one. The sample includes roughly 500,000 clones, around 78% of them seen just once. The sample also formed part of further work on human thymus T cells.

The V call is TRBV19, the J call TRBJ2-1; 10 bases map to TRBD2. The receptor's source is a boy younger than two with a congenital heart defect. Input material: thymocytes. The chain's CDR3 is CASSIRLAGEGPYNEQFF. In DNA form, the CDR3 reads TGTGCCAGTAGTATACGGCTAGCGGGAGAGGGGCCCTACAATGAGCAGTTCTTC.